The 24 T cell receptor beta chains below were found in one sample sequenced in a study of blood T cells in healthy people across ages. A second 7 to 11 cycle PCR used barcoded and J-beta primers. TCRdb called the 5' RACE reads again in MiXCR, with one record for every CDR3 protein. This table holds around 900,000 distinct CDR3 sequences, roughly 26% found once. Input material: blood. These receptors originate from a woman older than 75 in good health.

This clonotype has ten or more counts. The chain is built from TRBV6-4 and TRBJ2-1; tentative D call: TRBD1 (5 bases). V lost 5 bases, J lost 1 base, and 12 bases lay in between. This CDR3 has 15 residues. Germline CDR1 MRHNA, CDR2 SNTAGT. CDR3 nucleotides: TGTGCCAGCAGTCAGACAGCTTTATCCTACAATGAGCAGTTCTTC. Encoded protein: CASSQTALSYNEQFF.

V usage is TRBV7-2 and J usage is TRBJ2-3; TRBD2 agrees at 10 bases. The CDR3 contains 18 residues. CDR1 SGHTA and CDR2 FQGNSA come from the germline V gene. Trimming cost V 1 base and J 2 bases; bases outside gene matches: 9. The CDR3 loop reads CASSLDGTSETFTDTQYF. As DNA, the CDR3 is TGTGCCAGCAGCTTAGACGGGACTAGCGAGACCTTCACAGATACGCAGTATTTT.

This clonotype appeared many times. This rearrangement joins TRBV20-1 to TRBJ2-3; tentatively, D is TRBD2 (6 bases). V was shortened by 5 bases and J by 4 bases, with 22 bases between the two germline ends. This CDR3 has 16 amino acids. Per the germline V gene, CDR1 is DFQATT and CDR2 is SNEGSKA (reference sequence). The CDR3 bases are TGCAGTGCTCAACCGACAAGGCTGGGAGGTTCAGATACGCAGTATTTT. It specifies CSAQPTRLGGSDTQYF.

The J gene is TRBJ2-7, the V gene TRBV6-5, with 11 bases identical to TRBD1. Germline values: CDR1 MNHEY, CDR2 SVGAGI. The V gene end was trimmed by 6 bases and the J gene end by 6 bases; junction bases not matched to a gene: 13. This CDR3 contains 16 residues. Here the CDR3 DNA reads TGTGCCAGCAGATCCCCTCCGGGACAGGGGGAAGGCGAGCAGTACTTC. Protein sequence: CASRSPPGQGEGEQYF.

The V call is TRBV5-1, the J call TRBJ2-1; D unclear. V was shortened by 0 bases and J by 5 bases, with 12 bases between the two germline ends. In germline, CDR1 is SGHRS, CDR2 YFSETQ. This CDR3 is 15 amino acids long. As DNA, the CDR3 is TGCGCCAGCAGCTTGGTTGACTTTGGGGACAATGAGCAGTTCTTC. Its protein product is CASSLVDFGDNEQFF. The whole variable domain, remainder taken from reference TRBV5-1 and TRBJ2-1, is KAGVTQTPRYLIKTRGQQVTLSCSPISGHRSVSWYQQTPGQGLQFLFEYFSETQRNKGNFPGRFSGRQFSNSRSEMNVSTLELGDSALYLCASSLVDFGDNEQFFGPGTRLTVL.

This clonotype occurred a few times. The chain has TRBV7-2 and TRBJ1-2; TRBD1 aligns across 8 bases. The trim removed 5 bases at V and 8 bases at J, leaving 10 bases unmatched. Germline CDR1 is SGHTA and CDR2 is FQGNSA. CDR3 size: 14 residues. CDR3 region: CASSPPDREDGYTF. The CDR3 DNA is TGTGCCAGCAGCCCCCCGGACAGGGAGGACGGCTACACCTTC.

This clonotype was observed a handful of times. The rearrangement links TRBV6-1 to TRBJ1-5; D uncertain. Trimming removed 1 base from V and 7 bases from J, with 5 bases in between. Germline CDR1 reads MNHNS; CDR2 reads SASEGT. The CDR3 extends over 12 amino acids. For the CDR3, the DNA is TGTGCCAGCAGTGAAGTCGGACAGCCCCAGCATTTT. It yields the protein CASSEVGQPQHF.

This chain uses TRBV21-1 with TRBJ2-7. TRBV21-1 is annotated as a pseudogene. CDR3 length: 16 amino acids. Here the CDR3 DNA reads TGTGCCAGCAGCTTAGGTTACGGCGGGAACTCCTACGAGCAGTACTTC. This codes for CASSLGYGGNSYEQYF.

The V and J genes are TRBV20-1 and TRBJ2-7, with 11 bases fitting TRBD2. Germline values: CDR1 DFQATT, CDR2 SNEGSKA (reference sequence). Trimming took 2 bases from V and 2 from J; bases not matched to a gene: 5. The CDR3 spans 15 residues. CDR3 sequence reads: CSARSLAGDAYEQYF. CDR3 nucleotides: TGCAGTGCTAGATCACTAGCGGGAGACGCCTACGAGCAGTACTTC.

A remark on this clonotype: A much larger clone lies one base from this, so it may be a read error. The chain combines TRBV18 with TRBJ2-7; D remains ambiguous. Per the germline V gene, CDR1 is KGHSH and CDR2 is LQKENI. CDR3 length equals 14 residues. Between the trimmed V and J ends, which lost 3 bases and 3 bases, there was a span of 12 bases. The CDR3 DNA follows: TGTGCCAGCTCACCCAGCCTCAATCTCTACGAGCAGTACTTC. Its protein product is CASSPSLNLYEQYF.

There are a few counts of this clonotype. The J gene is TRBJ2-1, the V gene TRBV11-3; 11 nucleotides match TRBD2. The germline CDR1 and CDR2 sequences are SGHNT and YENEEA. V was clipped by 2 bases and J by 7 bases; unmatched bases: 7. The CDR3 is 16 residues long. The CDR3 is CASSLSSSGGANEQFF. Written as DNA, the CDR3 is TGTGCCAGCAGCTTAAGTAGTAGCGGGGGGGCGAATGAGCAGTTCTTC.

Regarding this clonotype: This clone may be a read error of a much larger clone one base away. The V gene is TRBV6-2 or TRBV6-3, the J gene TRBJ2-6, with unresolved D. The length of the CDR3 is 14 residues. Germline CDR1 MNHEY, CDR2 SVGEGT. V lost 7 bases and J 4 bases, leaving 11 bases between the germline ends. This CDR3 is CASILQSGANVLTF. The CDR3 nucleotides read TGTGCCAGCATACTCCAAAGCGGGGCCAACGTCCTGACTTTC.

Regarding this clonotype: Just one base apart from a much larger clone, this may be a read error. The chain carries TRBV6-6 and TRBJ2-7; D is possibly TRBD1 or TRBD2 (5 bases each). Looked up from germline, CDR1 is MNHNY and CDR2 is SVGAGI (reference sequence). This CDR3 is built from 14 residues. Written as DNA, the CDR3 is TGTGCCAGCAGGTACTCGGGGCAGGTTGTCGAGCAGTACTTC. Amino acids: CASRYSGQVVEQYF.

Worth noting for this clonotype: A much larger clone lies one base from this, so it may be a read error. The CDR3 reads CASSPQGTGNCGYTF. CDR3 nucleotide sequence: TGTGCCAGCAGTCCCCAAGGGACAGGGAACTGTGGCTACACCTTC. V is TRBV12-3 or TRBV12-4 and J is TRBJ1-2; 9 nucleotides line up with TRBD1. The CDR3 consists of 15 residues.

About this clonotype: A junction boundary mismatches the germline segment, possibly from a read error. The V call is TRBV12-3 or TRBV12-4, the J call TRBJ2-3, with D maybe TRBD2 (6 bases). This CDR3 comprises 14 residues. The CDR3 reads CASSHRESPDMQYF. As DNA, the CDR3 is TGTGCCAGCAGTCATCGGGAGAGTCCAGATATGCAGTATTTT.

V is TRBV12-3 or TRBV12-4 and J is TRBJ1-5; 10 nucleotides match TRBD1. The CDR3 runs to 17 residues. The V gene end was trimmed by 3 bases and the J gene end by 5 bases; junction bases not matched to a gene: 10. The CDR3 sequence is CASSFETGGSGDQPQHF. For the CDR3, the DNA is TGTGCCAGCAGTTTTGAGACAGGGGGCTCGGGAGATCAGCCCCAGCATTTT.

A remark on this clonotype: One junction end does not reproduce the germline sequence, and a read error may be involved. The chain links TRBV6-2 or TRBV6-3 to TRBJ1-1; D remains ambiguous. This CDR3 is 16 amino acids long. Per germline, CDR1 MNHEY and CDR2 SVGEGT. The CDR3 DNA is TGTGCCAGCAACCCGGGGTGGAGGGCCGGGAACACGGAAGCTTTCTTT. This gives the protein CASNPGWRAGNTEAFF.

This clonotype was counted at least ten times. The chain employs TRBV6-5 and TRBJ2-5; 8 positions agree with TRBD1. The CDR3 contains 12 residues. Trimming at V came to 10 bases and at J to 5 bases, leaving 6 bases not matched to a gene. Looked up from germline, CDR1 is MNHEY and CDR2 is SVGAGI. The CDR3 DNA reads TGTGCCACCAGACAGGGGAAGGAGACCCAGTACTTC. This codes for CATRQGKETQYF.

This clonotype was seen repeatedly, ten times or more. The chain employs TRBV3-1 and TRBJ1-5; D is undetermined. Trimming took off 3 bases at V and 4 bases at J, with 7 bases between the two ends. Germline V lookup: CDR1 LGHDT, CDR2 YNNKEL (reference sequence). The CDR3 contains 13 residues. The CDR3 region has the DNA TGTGCCAGCAGCCAGGGGTCTAATCAGCCCCAGCATTTT. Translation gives CASSQGSNQPQHF.

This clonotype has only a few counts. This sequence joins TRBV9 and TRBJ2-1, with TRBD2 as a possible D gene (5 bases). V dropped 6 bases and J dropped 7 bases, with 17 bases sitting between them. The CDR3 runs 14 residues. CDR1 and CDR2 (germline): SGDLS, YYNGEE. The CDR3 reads CASNRADQENEQFF. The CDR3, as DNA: TGTGCCAGCAACCGAGCGGATCAAGAAAATGAGCAGTTCTTC.

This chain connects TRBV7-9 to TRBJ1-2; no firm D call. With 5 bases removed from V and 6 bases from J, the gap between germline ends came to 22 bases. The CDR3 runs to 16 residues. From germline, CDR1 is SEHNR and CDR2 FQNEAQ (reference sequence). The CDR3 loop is CASSAEKPSREDGYTF. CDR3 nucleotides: TGTGCCAGCAGCGCAGAAAAGCCGTCTAGGGAAGATGGCTACACCTTC. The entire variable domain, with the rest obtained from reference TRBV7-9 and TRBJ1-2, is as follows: DTGVSQNPRHKITKRGQNVTFRCDPISEHNRLYWYRQTLGQGPEFLTYFQNEAQLEKSRLLSDRFSAERPKGSFSTLEIQRTEQGDSAMYLCASSAEKPSREDGYTFGSGTRLTVV.

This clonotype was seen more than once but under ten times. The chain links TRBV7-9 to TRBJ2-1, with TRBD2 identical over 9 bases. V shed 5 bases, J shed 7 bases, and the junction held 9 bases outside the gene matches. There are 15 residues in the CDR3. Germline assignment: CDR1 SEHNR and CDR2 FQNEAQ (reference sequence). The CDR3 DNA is TGTGCCAGCAGCGGACTCGCGGGGGGGCGTAATGAGCAGTTCTTC. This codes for CASSGLAGGRNEQFF.

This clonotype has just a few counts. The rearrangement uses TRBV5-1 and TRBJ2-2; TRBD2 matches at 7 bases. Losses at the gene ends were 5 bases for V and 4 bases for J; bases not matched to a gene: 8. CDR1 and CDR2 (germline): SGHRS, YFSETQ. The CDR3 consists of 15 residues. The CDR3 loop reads CASSSEGGSTGELFF. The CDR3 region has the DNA TGCGCCAGCAGTTCCGAGGGCGGGAGCACCGGGGAGCTGTTTTTT. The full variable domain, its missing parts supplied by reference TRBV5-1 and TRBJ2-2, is KAGVTQTPRYLIKTRGQQVTLSCSPISGHRSVSWYQQTPGQGLQFLFEYFSETQRNKGNFPGRFSGRQFSNSRSEMNVSTLELGDSALYLCASSSEGGSTGELFFGEGSRLTVL.

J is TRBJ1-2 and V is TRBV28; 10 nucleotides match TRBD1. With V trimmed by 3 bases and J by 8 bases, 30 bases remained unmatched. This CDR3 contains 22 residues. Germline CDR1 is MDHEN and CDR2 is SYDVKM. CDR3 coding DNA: TGTGCCAGCAGTTTGACCCGAGGACAGGGGGACGATCGGGTGGTACCTAACGACGGCTACACCTTC. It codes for CASSLTRGQGDDRVVPNDGYTF.